A selection of T cell receptor beta chains follows, all from one sample in a study of T cell responses to AZD1222 COVID-19 vaccine. Using immunoSEQ multiplex PCR, the repertoire was profiled, and TCRdb retains in-frame clones only, with some absent. The data hold 50,000 to 60,000 clones, with 60% to 80% observed a single time. Sequenced material: peripheral blood, taken 28 days after the second AZD1222 dose. The receptors here all came from an adult who received the AZD1222 COVID-19 vaccine. CDR3s include the opening cysteine and the closing phenylalanine or tryptophan. The order of the fields is CDR3 protein, CDR3 DNA, J gene, clone size, D gene, V gene. D genes are given only for firm matches. Clone size is stated in some rows and not others, as once, few, many or a class when expanded.

CASSSATGYTEAFF,TGCGCCAGCAGCTCCGCGACAGGATACACTGAAGCTTTCTTT,TRBJ1-1,.,.,TRBV5-1
CASSLDPLTGDETQYF,TGCGCCAGCAGCTTGGACCCTTTGACAGGGGATGAGACCCAGTACTTC,TRBJ2-5,.,TRBD1,TRBV5-1
CASSLQPTSNEQFF,TGCGCCAGCAGCTTGCAACCGACTAGCAATGAGCAGTTCTTC,TRBJ2-1,.,.,TRBV5-1
CASSLAQYYGYTF,TGTGCCAGCAGCTTAGCACAGTACTATGGCTACACCTTC,TRBJ1-2,.,.,TRBV11-2
CASSVGQGVYNEQFF,TGTGCCAGCAGCGTAGGACAGGGGGTTTACAATGAGCAGTTCTTC,TRBJ2-1,.,TRBD1,TRBV9
CASSMVGVASDTQYF,TGTGCCAGTAGTATGGTGGGAGTCGCATCAGATACGCAGTATTTT,TRBJ2-3,.,.,TRBV19
CASRGPASTEAFF,TGTGCCAGCAGGGGCCCCGCGAGCACTGAAGCTTTCTTT,TRBJ1-1,.,.,TRBV2
CASSQPGQEAFF,TGCGCCAGCAGCCAACCGGGACAGGAAGCTTTCTTT,TRBJ1-1,.,TRBD1,TRBV10-2
CATSRDRAGNTIYF,TGTGCCACCAGCAGAGACAGGGCTGGAAACACCATATATTTT,TRBJ1-3,.,.,TRBV15
CASSFQGGNTGELFF,TGTGCCAGCAGCTTCCAGGGGGGGAACACCGGGGAGCTGTTTTTT,TRBJ2-2,.,.,TRBV5-5
CASKPDSRTDTQYF,TGTGCCAGCAAACCGGACAGCCGCACAGATACGCAGTATTTT,TRBJ2-3,.,.,TRBV5-4
CASSDRSNTEAFF,TGCGCCAGCTCGGACAGATCGAACACTGAAGCTTTCTTT,TRBJ1-1,.,.,TRBV10-1
CASSFVQGVVNTEAFF,TGTGCCAGCAGTTTTGTACAGGGGGTCGTGAACACTGAAGCTTTCTTT,TRBJ1-1,.,TRBD1,TRBV28
CASTQKVGGQAFF,TGTGCCAGCACCCAAAAAGTGGGGGGCCAAGCTTTCTTT,TRBJ1-1,few,.,TRBV25-1
CASTSGGTNQPQHF,TGTGCCAGCACCTCCGGGGGAACAAATCAGCCCCAGCATTTT,TRBJ1-5,.,.,TRBV28